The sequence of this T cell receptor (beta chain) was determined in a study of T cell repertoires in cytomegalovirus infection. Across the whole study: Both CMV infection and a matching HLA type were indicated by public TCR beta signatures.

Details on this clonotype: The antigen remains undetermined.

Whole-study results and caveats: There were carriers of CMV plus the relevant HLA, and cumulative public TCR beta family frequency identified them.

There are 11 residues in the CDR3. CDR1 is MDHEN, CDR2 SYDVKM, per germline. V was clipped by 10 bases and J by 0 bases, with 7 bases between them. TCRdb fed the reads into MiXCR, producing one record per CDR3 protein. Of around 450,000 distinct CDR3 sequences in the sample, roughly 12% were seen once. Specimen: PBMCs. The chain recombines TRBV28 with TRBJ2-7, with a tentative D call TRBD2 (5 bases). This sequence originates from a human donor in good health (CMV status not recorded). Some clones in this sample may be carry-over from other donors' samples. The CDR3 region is CATTISYEQYF. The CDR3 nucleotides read TGTGCCACGACTATCTCCTACGAGCAGTACTTC.